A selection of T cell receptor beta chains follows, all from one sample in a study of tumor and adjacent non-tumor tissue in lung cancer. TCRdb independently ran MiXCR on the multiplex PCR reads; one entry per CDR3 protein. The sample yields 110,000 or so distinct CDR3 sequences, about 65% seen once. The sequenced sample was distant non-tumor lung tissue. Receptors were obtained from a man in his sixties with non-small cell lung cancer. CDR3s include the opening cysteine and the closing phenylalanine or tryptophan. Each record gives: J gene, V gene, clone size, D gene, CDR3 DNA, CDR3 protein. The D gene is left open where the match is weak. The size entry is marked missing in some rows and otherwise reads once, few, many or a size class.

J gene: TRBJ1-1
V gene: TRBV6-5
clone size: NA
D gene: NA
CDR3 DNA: TGTGCCAGAAGGACCCAGGGCATCACTGAAGCTCTCTTT
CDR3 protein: CARRTQGITEALF

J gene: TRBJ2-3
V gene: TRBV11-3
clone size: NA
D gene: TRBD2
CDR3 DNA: TGTGCCAGCGGCTTTGGGCTAGCGGGGCCAGACACGCAGTATTTT
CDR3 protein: CASGFGLAGPDTQYF

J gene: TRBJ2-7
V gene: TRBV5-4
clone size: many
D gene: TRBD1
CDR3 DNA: TGTGCCAGCAGCCATTCGGCAGGGGGCTACGAGCAGTACTTC
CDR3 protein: CASSHSAGGYEQYF

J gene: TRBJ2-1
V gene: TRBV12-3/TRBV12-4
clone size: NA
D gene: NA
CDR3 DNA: TGTGCTAGCAGTTTAGTGAGCGACCCTTCCGGGATCCTTTACAATGAGCAGTTCTTC
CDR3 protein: CASSLVSDPSGILYNEQFF

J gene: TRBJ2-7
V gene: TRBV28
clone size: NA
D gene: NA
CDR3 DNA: TGTGCCAGCAGTTGGCCCGCAATAGGGAAATACGAGCAGTACTTC
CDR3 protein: CASSWPAIGKYEQYF

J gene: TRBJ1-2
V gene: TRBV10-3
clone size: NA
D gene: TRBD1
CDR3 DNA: TGTGCCATCGGTGCGGACAGGGGCCTCGATGGCTACAACTTC
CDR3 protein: CAIGADRGLDGYNF

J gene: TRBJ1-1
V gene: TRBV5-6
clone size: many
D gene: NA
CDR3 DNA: TGTGCCAGCGGCGGGGCCGCGGGCGACACTGAAGCTTTCTTT
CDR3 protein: CASGGAAGDTEAFF

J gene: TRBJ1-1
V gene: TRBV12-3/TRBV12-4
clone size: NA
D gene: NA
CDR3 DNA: TGTGCCAGTAGACAGAACACTGAAGCTTCCTTT
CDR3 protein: CASRQNTEASF

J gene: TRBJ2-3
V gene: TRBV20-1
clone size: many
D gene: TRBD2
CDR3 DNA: TGCAGTGCTAAGCTAGCGGGGGGGCCGGATACGCAGTATTTT
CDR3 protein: CSAKLAGGPDTQYF

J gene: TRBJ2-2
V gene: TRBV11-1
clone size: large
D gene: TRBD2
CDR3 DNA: TGTGCCAGCAGCTTAACTAGCGGAGGGGAGCTGTTTTTT
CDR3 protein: CASSLTSGGELFF

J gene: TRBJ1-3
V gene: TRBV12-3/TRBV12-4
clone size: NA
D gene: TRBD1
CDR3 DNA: TGTGCCAGCAGTTTAAACAGGGGCTCTGGAAACACCATATATTTT
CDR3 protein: CASSLNRGSGNTIYF

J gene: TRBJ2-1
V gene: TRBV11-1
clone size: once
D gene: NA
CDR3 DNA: TGTGCCAGCAGCTTAGTTGGGTTCAGGGATGCGGGTGGGCAGTCCTTC
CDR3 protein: CASSLVGFRDAGGQSF

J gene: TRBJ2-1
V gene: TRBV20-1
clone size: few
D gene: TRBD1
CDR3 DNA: TGCAGTGCGACAACCGGGACAGGTTTTTCGTCTGAGGAGTTCTTC
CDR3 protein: CSATTGTGFSSEEFF

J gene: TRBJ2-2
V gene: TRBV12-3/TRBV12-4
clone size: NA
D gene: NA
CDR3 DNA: TGTGCCATCAGGTTGGGGATGACGAACACCGGGGAGCAGTTTTTT
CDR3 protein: CAIRLGMTNTGEQFF

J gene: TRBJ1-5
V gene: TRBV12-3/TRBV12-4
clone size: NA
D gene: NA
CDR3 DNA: TGTGTCAGCAGTTCTCAAGGGGGCCAGCATTTT
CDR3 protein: CVSSSQGGQHF

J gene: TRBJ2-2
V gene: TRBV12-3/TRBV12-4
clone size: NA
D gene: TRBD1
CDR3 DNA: TGTGCCAGTAGACAAAGGACAGGGTCGAACGGGGAGCTGTTTTTT
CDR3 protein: CASRQRTGSNGELFF

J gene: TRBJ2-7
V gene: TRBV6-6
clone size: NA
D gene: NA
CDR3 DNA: TGTGCCAGCAGTTCAAAACTACAGGGTCGGGCGAAGAAGCAGTACTTC
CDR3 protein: CASSSKLQGRAKKQYF

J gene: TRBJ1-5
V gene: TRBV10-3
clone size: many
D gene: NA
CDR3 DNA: TGTGCCATCAGTGAGTCGAAGGTAACAGACAATCAGCCCCAGCATTTT
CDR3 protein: CAISESKVTDNQPQHF

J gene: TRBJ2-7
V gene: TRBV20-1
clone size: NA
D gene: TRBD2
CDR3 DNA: TGCGGTGCTAGAGATTCGGGACTAGCATCGCCCCACGAGCAGTACTTC
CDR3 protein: CGARDSGLASPHEQYF

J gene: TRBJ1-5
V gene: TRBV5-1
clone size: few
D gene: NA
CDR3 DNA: TGCGCCAGCAGCTTGGAAGGGGGCAATCAGCCCCAGCATTTT
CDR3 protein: CASSLEGGNQPQHF

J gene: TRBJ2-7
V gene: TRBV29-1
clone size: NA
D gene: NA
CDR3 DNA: TGCAGCGTTGACAGGGGCTACGTGGAGTACTTC
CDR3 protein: CSVDRGYVEYF

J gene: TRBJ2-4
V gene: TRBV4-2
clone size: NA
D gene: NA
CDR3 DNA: TGTGCCAGCAGCCCCACTATTTCTGGCCGAGAAAACATTCAGTACTTC
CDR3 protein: CASSPTISGRENIQYF

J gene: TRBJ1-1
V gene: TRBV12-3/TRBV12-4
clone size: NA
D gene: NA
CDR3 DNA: TGTGCCAGCAGTTTTGCAAGGATCACTGAAGCGTTCTTT
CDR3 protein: CASSFARITEAFF

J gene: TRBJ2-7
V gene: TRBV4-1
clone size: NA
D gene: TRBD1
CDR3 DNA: TGCACCAGCAGTCAAGATTGGCGACAGGGGGCTTTTCCCTACGAGCAGTACTTC
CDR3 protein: CTSSQDWRQGAFPYEQYF

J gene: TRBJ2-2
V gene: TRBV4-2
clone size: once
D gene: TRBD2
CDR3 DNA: TGTGCCAGCAGCCCTCGGACTTGCGGGGGGGCCATTGACACCGGGGTGCTGTTTTTT
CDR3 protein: CASSPRTCGGAIDTGVLFF

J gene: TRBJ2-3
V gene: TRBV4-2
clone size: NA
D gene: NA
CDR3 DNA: TGTGTCAGCAGCCAAGTGGCTAGCCCTAGCACAGATACGCAGTATTTT
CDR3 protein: CVSSQVASPSTDTQYF

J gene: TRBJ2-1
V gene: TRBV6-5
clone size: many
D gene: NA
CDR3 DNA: TGTGCCAGCAAGGAAAACGGGATTCGATACAATGAGCAGTTCTTC
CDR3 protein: CASKENGIRYNEQFF

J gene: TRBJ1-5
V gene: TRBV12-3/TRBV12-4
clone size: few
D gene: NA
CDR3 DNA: TGTGCCTGCAGTTTAGGGTCAGGGTGGCAGCCCCAGCATTTT
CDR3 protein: CACSLGSGWQPQHF

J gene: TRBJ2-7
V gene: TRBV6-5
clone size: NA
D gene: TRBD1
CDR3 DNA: TGTGCCAGTAGTTTGGGGACAGGGAGGAGCGAGCAGTACTTC
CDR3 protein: CASSLGTGRSEQYF

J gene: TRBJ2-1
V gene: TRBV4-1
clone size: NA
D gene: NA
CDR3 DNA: TGCGCCAGCAGCCTAGGACTGCGGTCGAATGAGCAGTTCTTC
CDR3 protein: CASSLGLRSNEQFF

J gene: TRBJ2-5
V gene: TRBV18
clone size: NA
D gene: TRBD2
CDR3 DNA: TGTGCCAGCTCACCATCTGGCGTAGCGGGACGACAAGAGACCCAGTACTTC
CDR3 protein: CASSPSGVAGRQETQYF

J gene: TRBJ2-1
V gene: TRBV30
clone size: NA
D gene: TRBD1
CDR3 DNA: TGTGCATGGAGTGTCCGGGACAGGGTCGATGAGCAGTTCTTC
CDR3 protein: CAWSVRDRVDEQFF

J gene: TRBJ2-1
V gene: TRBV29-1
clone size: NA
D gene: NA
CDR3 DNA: TGCAGCGTTGATGGGTTATCGGGAGCTGGTAATGAGCAGTTCTTC
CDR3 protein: CSVDGLSGAGNEQFF

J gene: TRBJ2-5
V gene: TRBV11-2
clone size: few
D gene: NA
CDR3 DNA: TGTGCCGGCAGCCCCCGTACTGGCGGTGTGGGGGAGACCCAGTACTTC
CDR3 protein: CAGSPRTGGVGETQYF

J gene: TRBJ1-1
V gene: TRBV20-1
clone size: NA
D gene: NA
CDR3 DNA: TGCAGTGCAGAGGGGAACACTGAAGCTATCTTT
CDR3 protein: CSAEGNTEAIF

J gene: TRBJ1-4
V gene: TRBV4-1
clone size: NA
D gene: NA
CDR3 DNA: TGCGCCAGCAGCCAAGATGGTGGAGGCCGTGAAAAACCGTTTTTT
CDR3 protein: CASSQDGGGREKPFF

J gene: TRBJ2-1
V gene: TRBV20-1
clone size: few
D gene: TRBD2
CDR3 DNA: TGCAGTGCGAAGCTTAGCGGGAGGGCATCTGAGCAGTTCTTC
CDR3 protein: CSAKLSGRASEQFF

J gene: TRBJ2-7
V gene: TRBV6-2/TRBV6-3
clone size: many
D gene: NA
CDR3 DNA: TGTGCCAGCAGTTACTCACGGCAACAGGACTACGAGCAGTACTTC
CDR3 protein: CASSYSRQQDYEQYF

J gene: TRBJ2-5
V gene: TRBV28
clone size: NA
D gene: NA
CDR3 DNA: TGTGCCAGCAGTTTCCTAAAGGGTCAACAAGAGACCCAGTACTTC
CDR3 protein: CASSFLKGQQETQYF